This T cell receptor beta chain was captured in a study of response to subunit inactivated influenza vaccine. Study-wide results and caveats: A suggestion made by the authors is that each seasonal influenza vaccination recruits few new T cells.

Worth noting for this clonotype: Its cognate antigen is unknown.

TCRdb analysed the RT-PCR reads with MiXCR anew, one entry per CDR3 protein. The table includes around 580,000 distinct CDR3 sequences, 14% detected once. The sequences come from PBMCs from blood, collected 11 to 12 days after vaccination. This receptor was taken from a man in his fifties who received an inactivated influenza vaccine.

The CDR3 region has the DNA TGTGCCAGCAGTTTTGAGCGGGCCTCCTACGAGCAGTACTTC. This translates into CASSFERASYEQYF. The genes are TRBV6-5 and TRBJ2-7; D is possibly TRBD2 (6 bases). The V gene lost 4 bases and the J gene lost 0 bases, with 10 bases spanning the gap. Germline lookup yields CDR1 MNHEY and CDR2 SVGAGI. The CDR3 contains 14 residues.